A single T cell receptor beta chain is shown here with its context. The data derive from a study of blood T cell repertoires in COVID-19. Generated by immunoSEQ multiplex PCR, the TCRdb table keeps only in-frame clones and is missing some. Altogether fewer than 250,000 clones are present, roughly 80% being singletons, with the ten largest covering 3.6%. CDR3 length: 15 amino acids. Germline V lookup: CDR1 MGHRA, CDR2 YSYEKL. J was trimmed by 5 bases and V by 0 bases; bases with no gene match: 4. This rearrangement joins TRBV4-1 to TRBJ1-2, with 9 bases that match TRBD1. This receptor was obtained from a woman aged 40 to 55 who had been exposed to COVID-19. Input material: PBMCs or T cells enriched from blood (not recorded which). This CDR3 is CASSQEGQGNYGYTF. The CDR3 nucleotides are TGCGCCAGCAGCCAAGAGGGACAGGGAAATTATGGCTACACCTTC.